The 2 T cell receptor beta chains given below trace back to one sample, sequenced in a study of cytomegalovirus exposure and HLA in healthy donors. The PCR made use of 60 Vbeta and 13 Jbeta primers. This table comes from immunoSEQ multiplex PCR, and its TCRdb copy is limited to in-frame clones, with some not included. This sample yields under 200,000 clones, of which 75% are seen a single time; over 4% belongs to the top ten. Specimen: PBMCs. The receptor set was obtained from a male donor in good health and CMV-seronegative.

The chain joins TRBV18 to TRBJ1-1; no reliable D call. The CDR3 is 13 residues long. Trimming removed 4 bases at V and 1 base at J, with 7 bases between. Looked up from germline, CDR1 is KGHSH and CDR2 is LQKENI. The CDR3 DNA reads as TGTGCCAGCTCACGAGGGTGGAACACTGAAGCTTTCTTT. Translated: CASSRGWNTEAFF.

As DNA, the CDR3 is TGTGCCATCAGTGAGACAGGGCATGAGCAGTTCTTC. Translated, it gives CAISETGHEQFF. The V and J genes are TRBV10-3 and TRBJ2-1, with a weak D call TRBD1 (6 bases). Germline V lookup: CDR1 ENHRY, CDR2 SYGVKD. This CDR3 contains 12 residues. The V end was cut by 2 bases, the J end by 8 bases, with 7 bases between.